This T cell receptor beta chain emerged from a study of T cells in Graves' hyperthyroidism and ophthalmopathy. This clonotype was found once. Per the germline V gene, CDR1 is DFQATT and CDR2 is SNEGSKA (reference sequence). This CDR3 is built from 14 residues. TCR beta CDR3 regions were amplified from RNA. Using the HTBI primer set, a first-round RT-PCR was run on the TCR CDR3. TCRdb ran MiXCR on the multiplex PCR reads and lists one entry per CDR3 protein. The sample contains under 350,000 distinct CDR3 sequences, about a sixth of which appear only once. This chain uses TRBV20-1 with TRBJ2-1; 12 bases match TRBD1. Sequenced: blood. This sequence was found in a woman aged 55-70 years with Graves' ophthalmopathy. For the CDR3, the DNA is TGCAGCACCCCGGGACAGGGGGCTTACAATGAGCAGTTCTTC. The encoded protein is CSTPGQGAYNEQFF.